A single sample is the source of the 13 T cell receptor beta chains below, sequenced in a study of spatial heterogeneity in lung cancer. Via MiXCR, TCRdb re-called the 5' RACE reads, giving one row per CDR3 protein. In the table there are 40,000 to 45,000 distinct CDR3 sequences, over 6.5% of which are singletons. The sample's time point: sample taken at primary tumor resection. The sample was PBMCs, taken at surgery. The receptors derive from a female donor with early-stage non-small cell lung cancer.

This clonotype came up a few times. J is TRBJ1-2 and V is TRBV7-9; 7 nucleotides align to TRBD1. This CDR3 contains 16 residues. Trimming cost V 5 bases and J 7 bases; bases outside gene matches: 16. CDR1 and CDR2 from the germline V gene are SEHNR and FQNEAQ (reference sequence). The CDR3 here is CASSPSRGQGLGGYTF. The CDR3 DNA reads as TGTGCCAGCAGCCCCAGTAGGGGGCAGGGGCTTGGTGGCTACACCTTC.

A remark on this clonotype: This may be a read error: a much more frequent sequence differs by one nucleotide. CDR3 coding DNA: TGCGCCAGCAGCTTGGAGACTGTAAATGCCGGGGAGCTGCTTTTT. Translating it yields CASSLETVNAGELLF. The chain links TRBV5-1 to TRBJ2-2, with D maybe TRBD2 (5 bases). Germline assignment: CDR1 SGHRS and CDR2 YFSETQ. The CDR3 contains 15 residues.

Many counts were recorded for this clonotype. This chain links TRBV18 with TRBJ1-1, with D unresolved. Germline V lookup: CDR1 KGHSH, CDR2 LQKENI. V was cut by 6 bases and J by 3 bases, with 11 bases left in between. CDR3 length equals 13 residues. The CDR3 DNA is TGTGCCAGCTCCACGCTCCGGGACACTGAAGCTTTCTTT. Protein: CASSTLRDTEAFF.

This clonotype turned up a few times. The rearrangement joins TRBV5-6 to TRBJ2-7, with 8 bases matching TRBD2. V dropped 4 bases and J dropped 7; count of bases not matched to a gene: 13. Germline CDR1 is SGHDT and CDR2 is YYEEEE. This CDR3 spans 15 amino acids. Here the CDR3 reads CASSANWRGAREQYF. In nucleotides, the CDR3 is TGTGCCAGCAGCGCCAACTGGCGGGGGGCCAGGGAGCAGTACTTC.

The CDR3 loop reads CASRRDYFSDTQYF. CDR3 DNA sequence: TGCGCCAGCAGGAGGGACTACTTTTCAGATACGCAGTATTTT. J is TRBJ2-3 and V is TRBV4-3; 7 bases line up with TRBD2. CDR1 is LGHNA, CDR2 YSLEER, per germline. The trim removed 6 bases at V and 4 bases at J, leaving 7 bases unmatched. The CDR3 has 14 amino acids.

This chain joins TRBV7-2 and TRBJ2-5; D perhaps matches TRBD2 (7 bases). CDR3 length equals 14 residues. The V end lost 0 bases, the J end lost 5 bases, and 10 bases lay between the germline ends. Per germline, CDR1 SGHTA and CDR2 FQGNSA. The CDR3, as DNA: TGTGCCAGCAGCTTAGCGGGGGGGCACGAGACCCAGTACTTC. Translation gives CASSLAGGHETQYF.

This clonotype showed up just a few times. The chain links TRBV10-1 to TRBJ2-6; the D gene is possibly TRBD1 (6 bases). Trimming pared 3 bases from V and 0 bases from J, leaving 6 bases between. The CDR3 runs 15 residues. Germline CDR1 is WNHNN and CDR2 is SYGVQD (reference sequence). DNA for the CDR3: TGCGCCAGCAGTGAAGGGGGCTCTGGGGCCAACGTCCTGACTTTC. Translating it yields CASSEGGSGANVLTF.

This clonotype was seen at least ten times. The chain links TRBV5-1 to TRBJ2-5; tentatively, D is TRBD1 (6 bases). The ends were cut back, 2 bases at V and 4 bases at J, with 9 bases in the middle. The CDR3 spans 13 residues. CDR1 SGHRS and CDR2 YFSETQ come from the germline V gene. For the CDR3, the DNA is TGCGCCAGCAGCTTCGGACAGCCAGAGACCCAGTACTTC. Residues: CASSFGQPETQYF. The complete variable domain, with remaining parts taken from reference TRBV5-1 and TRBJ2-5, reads KAGVTQTPRYLIKTRGQQVTLSCSPISGHRSVSWYQQTPGQGLQFLFEYFSETQRNKGNFPGRFSGRQFSNSRSEMNVSTLELGDSALYLCASSFGQPETQYFGPGTRLLVL.

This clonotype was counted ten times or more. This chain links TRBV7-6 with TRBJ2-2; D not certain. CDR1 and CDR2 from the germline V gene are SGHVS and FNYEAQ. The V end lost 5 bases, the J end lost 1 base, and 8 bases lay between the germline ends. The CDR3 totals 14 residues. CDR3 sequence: CASSITVNTGELFF. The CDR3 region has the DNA TGTGCCAGCAGCATTACAGTGAACACCGGGGAGCTGTTTTTT.

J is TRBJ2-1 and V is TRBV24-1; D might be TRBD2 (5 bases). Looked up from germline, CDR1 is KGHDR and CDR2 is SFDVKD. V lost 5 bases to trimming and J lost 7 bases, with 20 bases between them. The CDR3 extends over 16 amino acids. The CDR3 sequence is CATSVLGEPPGNEQFF. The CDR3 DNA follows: TGTGCCACCAGTGTCCTTGGGGAGCCTCCCGGGAATGAGCAGTTCTTC.

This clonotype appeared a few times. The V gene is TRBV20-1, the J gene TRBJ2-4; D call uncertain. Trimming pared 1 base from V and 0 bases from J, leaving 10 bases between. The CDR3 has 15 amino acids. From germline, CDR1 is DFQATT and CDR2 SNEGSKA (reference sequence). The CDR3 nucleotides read TGCAGTGCTAGAGTGGAGATTCTAGCCAAAAACATTCAGTACTTC. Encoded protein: CSARVEILAKNIQYF.

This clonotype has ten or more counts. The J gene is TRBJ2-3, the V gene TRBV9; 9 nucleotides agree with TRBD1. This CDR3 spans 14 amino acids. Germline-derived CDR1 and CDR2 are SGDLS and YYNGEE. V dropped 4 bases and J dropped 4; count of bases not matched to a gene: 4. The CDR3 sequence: CASSPRTGADTQYF. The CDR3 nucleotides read TGTGCCAGCAGCCCTAGGACAGGGGCAGATACGCAGTATTTT.

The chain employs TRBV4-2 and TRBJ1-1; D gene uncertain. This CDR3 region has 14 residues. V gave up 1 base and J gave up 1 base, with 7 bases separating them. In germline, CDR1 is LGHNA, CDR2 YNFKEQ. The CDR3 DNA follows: TGTGCCAGCAGCCAAGGGGGAGGGAACACTGAAGCTTTCTTT. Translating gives CASSQGGGNTEAFF.